Given below is one T cell receptor beta chain in context. One entry per CDR3 protein results from TCRdb running MiXCR on the 5' RACE reads. The sample shows some 64,000 distinct CDR3 sequences, less than 25% of them seen only once. The CDR3 runs to 13 residues. Germline CDR1 and CDR2: DFQATT and SNEGSKA (reference sequence). With V trimmed by 3 bases and J by 7 bases, 6 bases remained unmatched. The sequencing sample was made of memory CD4+ T cells sorted from a lymph node. Subset: memory CD4+ T cells, CD4+CD45RO+CD25-. This sequence joins TRBV20-1 and TRBJ2-3; 8 bases match TRBD1. The origin of this receptor is a female donor with breast cancer. CDR3 in DNA: TGCAGTGCTAGGGCAGGGGGCTCACATACGCAGTATTTT. It translates to CSARAGGSHTQYF.